This T cell receptor (beta chain) is from a study of blood T cell repertoires in COVID-19. As for the study in general: T cells, B-cell-depleted T cells, or PBMCs supplied cDNA or gDNA.

This clone was observed a few times. Per the study methods: Amplification from reference gene primers served as the basis for estimated nucleated cell counts. Assay used: immunoSEQ multiplex PCR; TCRdb lists only in-frame clones, some missing. Clone size and V and J calls were adopted from that table, with D and trimming inferred from the DNA. The sample has about 160,000 clones, roughly 84% seen once. Germline values: CDR1 MNHEY, CDR2 SVGAGI. V was trimmed by 10 bases and J by 1 base, leaving 13 bases between them. The CDR3 extends over 13 amino acids. The rearrangement uses TRBV6-5 and TRBJ1-2; D gene ambiguous. The sample taken for sequencing was peripheral blood. The source is a young man with active or convalescent COVID-19. CDR3 in amino acids: CAILGVGNYGYTF. In nucleotides, the CDR3 is TGTGCCATTCTAGGAGTTGGTAACTATGGCTACACCTTC.